These 32 T cell receptor beta chains came from one sample sequenced in a study of blood T cell repertoires in COVID-19. Assay used: immunoSEQ multiplex PCR; TCRdb lists only in-frame clones, some missing. Of fewer than 250,000 clones listed, approximately 84% are singletons. The sample consisted of PBMCs or T cells enriched from blood (not recorded which). These receptors were obtained from a woman aged 25 to 45 who had recovered from COVID-19.

This clone was counted at least ten times. The V gene is TRBV19, the J gene TRBJ2-1, with D perhaps TRBD2 (6 bases). This CDR3 has 13 residues. V was cut by 8 bases and J by 3 bases, with 11 bases left in between. Germline V gene lookup returns CDR1 LNHDA and CDR2 SQIVND (reference sequence). CDR3 in amino acids: CASRRRGYNEQFF. In DNA form, the CDR3 reads TGTGCCAGTCGAAGGAGGGGCTACAATGAGCAGTTCTTC.

J is TRBJ2-7 and V is TRBV11-3, with D unresolved. The CDR3 contains 12 residues. Germline CDR1 reads SGHNT; CDR2 reads YENEEA. With 4 bases removed from V and 3 bases from J, the gap between germline ends came to 7 bases. The CDR3 nucleotides are TGTGCCAGCAGCTCGTCGGGCTACGAGCAGTACTTC. It encodes CASSSSGYEQYF.

This chain links TRBV27 with TRBJ1-2, with D perhaps matching TRBD1 (6 bases). CDR3 length equals 15 residues. The V gene's germline CDR1 is MNHEY and CDR2 SMNVEV (reference sequence). The ends were cut back, 6 bases at V and 3 bases at J, with 17 bases in the middle. The CDR3 sequence: CASRITTGTHYGYTF. The CDR3 bases are TGTGCCAGCAGGATTACCACAGGGACCCACTATGGCTACACCTTC.

The chain couples TRBV7-2 to TRBJ2-3; 9 bases are shared with TRBD2. The CDR3 loop spans 17 amino acids. V gave up 3 bases and J gave up 2 bases; unmatched junction bases: 9. Germline lookup yields CDR1 SGHTA and CDR2 FQGNSA. The CDR3 DNA follows: TGTGCCAGCAGCTTGGGTCTGGCGGGAGGGCCCACAGATACGCAGTATTTT. This encodes CASSLGLAGGPTDTQYF.

The chain carries TRBV9 and TRBJ1-2, with D unresolved. The V end lost 4 bases, the J end lost 4 bases, and 11 bases lay between the germline ends. The CDR3 is made up of 13 amino acids. Per germline, CDR1 SGDLS and CDR2 YYNGEE. Written as DNA, the CDR3 is TGTGCCAGCAGCCCCCTCGGGAGCTATGGCTACACCTTC. Amino acids: CASSPLGSYGYTF. Drawing the rest from reference TRBV9 and TRBJ1-2, the complete variable domain is DSGVTQTPKHLITATGQRVTLRCSPRSGDLSVYWYQQSLDQGLQFLIQYYNGEERAKGNILERFSAQQFPDLHSELNLSSLELGDSALYFCASSPLGSYGYTFGSGTRLTVV.

The J gene is TRBJ1-6, the V gene TRBV19, with 7 nucleotides matching TRBD1. The CDR3 is 17 amino acids. Per the germline V gene, CDR1 is LNHDA and CDR2 is SQIVND (reference sequence). V shed 8 bases, J shed 5 bases, and the junction held 15 bases outside the gene matches. In DNA form, the CDR3 reads TGTGCCAGTTGGACAGGCCCGATGGCGCGGGATAATTCACCCCTCCACTTT. Protein sequence: CASWTGPMARDNSPLHF.

The chain recombines TRBV28 with TRBJ1-4; no definite D call. The V and J ends lost 4 bases and 8 bases respectively, with 14 bases between them. The CDR3 consists of 14 residues. CDR1 MDHEN and CDR2 SYDVKM come from the germline V gene. CDR3 loop: CASSSAAWQEKLFF. The CDR3 region has the DNA TGTGCCAGCAGTTCAGCGGCCTGGCAGGAAAAACTGTTTTTT.

The DNA of the CDR3 is TGCGCCAGCAGCCAAGAGACTAGCGGGCCCCAAGAGACCCAGTACTTC. The encoded protein is CASSQETSGPQETQYF. This rearrangement joins TRBV4-1 to TRBJ2-5, with TRBD2 identical over 10 bases. Germline CDR1 is MGHRA and CDR2 is YSYEKL. The CDR3 length is 16 residues. V dropped 0 bases and J dropped 1; count of bases not matched to a gene: 2.

The chain is built from TRBV2 and TRBJ1-1; maybe TRBD1 (5 bases). Germline V gene lookup returns CDR1 SNHLY and CDR2 FYNNEI. CDR3 length equals 14 residues. The germline V and J ends were trimmed by 4 bases and 3 bases, with 12 bases remaining between them. DNA of the CDR3: TGTGCCAGCAGTGTGGACCAAGGGGACACTGAAGCTTTCTTT. Amino acid sequence: CASSVDQGDTEAFF.

In this sample, this clone turned up once. The chain combines TRBV6-5 with TRBJ2-7; 8 nucleotides agree with TRBD2. CDR3 length equals 14 residues. Germline CDR1 and CDR2: MNHEY and SVGAGI. J was trimmed by 9 bases and V by 5 bases; bases with no gene match: 12. The CDR3 DNA reads TGTGCCAGCAGTAGTACCTGGACTAGCATAGGGCAGTACGTC. As protein: CASSSTWTSIGQYV.

The chain joins TRBV6-5 to TRBJ2-7, with 9 bases aligning to TRBD1. Germline V gene lookup returns CDR1 MNHEY and CDR2 SVGAGI. The CDR3 sequence is 15 residues long. J lost 7 bases, V lost 6 bases, and 13 bases had no gene match. Written as DNA, the CDR3 is TGTGCCAGCAGCCCACCCGGGGGACAGGGTCGAGAGCAGTACGTC. As protein: CASSPPGGQGREQYV.

The genes are TRBV14 and TRBJ1-2, with D possibly matching TRBD1 (5 bases). The CDR3 covers 16 residues. The germline gives CDR1 SGHDN, CDR2 FVKESK. The germline V and J ends were trimmed by 4 bases and 4 bases, with 19 bases remaining between them. The CDR3 sequence: CASSPRGRGPSYGYTF. The CDR3 region has the DNA TGTGCCAGCAGCCCCCGGGGGAGAGGGCCCTCCTATGGCTACACCTTC.

For the CDR3, the DNA is TGTGCCAGCAGTGAAGCGGGGGGCGAGCAGTACGTC. Protein sequence: CASSEAGGEQYV. The chain links TRBV6-1 to TRBJ2-7; D is possibly TRBD2 (6 bases). CDR1 MNHNS and CDR2 SASEGT come from the germline V gene. V was cut by 0 bases and J by 6 bases, with 6 bases left in between. The CDR3 contains 12 residues.

This chain joins TRBV5-1 and TRBJ1-2, with TRBD1 identical over 8 bases. J lost 5 bases, V lost 0 bases, and 3 bases had no gene match. The germline CDR1 and CDR2 sequences are SGHRS and YFSETQ. The CDR3 spans 14 residues. CDR3 coding DNA: TGCGCCAGCAGCTTGGATGGACAGGGATATGGCTACACCTTC. Translated: CASSLDGQGYGYTF.

The chain joins TRBV11-3 to TRBJ2-2; TRBD1 might be the D (6 bases). The CDR3 extends over 15 amino acids. V lost 5 bases and J lost 1, with 11 bases in between. Germline V gene sequence: CDR1 SGHNT, CDR2 YENEEA. The CDR3 sequence: CASSAQTGNTGELFF. The CDR3 region has the DNA TGTGCCAGCAGCGCCCAGACAGGGAACACCGGGGAGCTGTTTTTT.

The chain is built from TRBV4-2 and TRBJ1-1; D is unresolved. The germline V gene encodes CDR1 LGHNA and CDR2 YNFKEQ. This CDR3 region has 14 residues. Trimming removed 0 bases at V and 4 bases at J, with 9 bases between. In nucleotides, the CDR3 is TGTGCCAGCAGCCAAGATCCGACATCCACTGAAGCTTTCTTT. Amino acids: CASSQDPTSTEAFF.

The chain couples TRBV18 to TRBJ1-1, with 7 bases fitting TRBD1. J was trimmed by 5 bases and V by 3 bases; bases with no gene match: 6. This CDR3 region has 14 residues. Germline CDR1 and CDR2: KGHSH and LQKENI. The CDR3 protein is CASSPRQGGTEAFF. CDR3 nucleotide sequence: TGTGCCAGCTCACCGAGACAGGGAGGTACTGAAGCTTTCTTT.

In DNA, the CDR3 is TGCAGCGTTTACAGGGGCACTGAAGCTTTCTTT. Residues: CSVYRGTEAFF. The chain carries TRBV29-1 and TRBJ1-1, with TRBD1 matching 7 bases. The J segment lost 4 bases and the V segment lost 5 bases, leaving 1 base of the junction unmatched. The V gene's germline CDR1 is SQVTM and CDR2 ANQGSEA. This CDR3 has 11 residues.

V and J are TRBV5-1 and TRBJ2-7; D perhaps matches TRBD1 (6 bases). This CDR3 has 14 amino acids. Germline V CDR1 and CDR2: SGHRS, YFSETQ. The V end lost 4 bases, the J end lost 7 bases, and 18 bases lay between the germline ends. In DNA form, the CDR3 reads TGCGCCAGCAGCACCGGGACACCCGCGTTAGAGCAGTACGTC. This sequence encodes CASSTGTPALEQYV.

The rearrangement links TRBV19 to TRBJ2-1; 9 positions agree with TRBD2. Germline loops: CDR1 LNHDA, CDR2 SQIVND (reference sequence). The length of the CDR3 is 14 residues. Germline trimming cut 4 bases from V and 7 bases from J; bases unmatched to any gene: 5. This chain's CDR3 is CASSTGTSMNEQFF. Written as DNA, the CDR3 is TGTGCCAGTAGTACCGGGACTAGCATGAATGAGCAGTTCTTC.

There are a few counts of this clone. The gene calls are TRBV4-1 and TRBJ1-2; TRBD1 agrees at 8 bases. After removal of 0 bases from V and 4 bases from J, the junction contained 4 bases not matched to a gene. The germline V gene encodes CDR1 MGHRA and CDR2 YSYEKL. CDR3 size: 15 residues. CDR3 residues: CASSQDPGTGYGYTF. The CDR3 DNA sequence: TGCGCCAGCAGCCAAGATCCAGGGACAGGCTATGGCTACACCTTC.

The J gene is TRBJ2-1, the V gene TRBV7-3; 15 nucleotides match TRBD2. CDR1 and CDR2 (germline): SGHTA, FQGTGA. The CDR3 covers 15 residues. The J segment lost 10 bases and the V segment lost 5 bases, leaving 6 bases of the junction unmatched. The CDR3 DNA reads TGTGCCAGCAGCCTAGGACTAGCGGGAGGGTGGGAGCAGTTCTTC. It specifies CASSLGLAGGWEQFF.

The chain links TRBV5-5 to TRBJ2-1, with a weak D call TRBD1 (6 bases). Germline lookup yields CDR1 SGHKS and CDR2 YYEKEE (reference sequence). This CDR3 region has 18 residues. The germline V and J ends were trimmed by 4 bases and 0 bases, with 20 bases remaining between them. The CDR3 is CASSPRPGTPSSYNEQFF. CDR3 bases: TGTGCCAGCAGCCCTCGACCCGGGACACCGAGCTCCTACAATGAGCAGTTCTTC.

The chain employs TRBV5-1 and TRBJ1-5; 9 bases match TRBD1. This CDR3 region has 15 residues. J gave up 7 bases and V 0 bases, and 5 bases lay outside the gene matches. The germline gives CDR1 SGHRS, CDR2 YFSETQ. The CDR3 coding sequence is TGCGCCAGCAGCTTGGGGGACAGGGTAGGCCAGCCCCAGCATTTT. Protein: CASSLGDRVGQPQHF.

CDR3 sequence: CASSPSQGNTEAFF. CDR3 bases: TGTGCCAGCTCACCGTCTCAGGGAAACACTGAAGCTTTCTTT. The chain employs TRBV18 and TRBJ1-1; perhaps TRBD1 as D (5 bases). Germline V gene sequence: CDR1 KGHSH, CDR2 LQKENI. V was shortened by 3 bases and J by 2 bases, with 10 bases between the two germline ends. This CDR3 has 14 amino acids.

V is TRBV24-1 and J is TRBJ2-1, with 9 bases fitting TRBD2. Germline assignment: CDR1 KGHDR and CDR2 SFDVKD. V shed 1 base, J shed 3 bases, and the junction held 6 bases outside the gene matches. This CDR3 spans 17 amino acids. The CDR3 DNA reads as TGTGCCACCAGTGATTTTGGCGGGGGGGCCGGCTACAATGAGCAGTTCTTC. Translated, it gives CATSDFGGGAGYNEQFF.

J is TRBJ1-1 and V is TRBV16; the match to TRBD1 covers 8 bases. The germline CDR1 and CDR2 sequences are KGHSY and FQNENV. This CDR3 has 16 amino acids. With V trimmed by 4 bases and J by 4 bases, 11 bases remained unmatched. CDR3 DNA sequence: TGTGCCAGCAGCCTAGGACAGGGACCTGGGGGCACTGAAGCTTTCTTT. Amino acid sequence: CASSLGQGPGGTEAFF.

This chain connects TRBV9 to TRBJ2-5, with TRBD2 matching 10 bases. Germline V CDR1 and CDR2: SGDLS, YYNGEE. V gave up 0 bases and J gave up 2 bases; unmatched junction bases: 4. The CDR3 loop spans 16 amino acids. DNA of the CDR3: TGTGCCAGCAGCGTAGCTAGCGGGGGCCAACAAGAGACCCAGTACTTC. This codes for CASSVASGGQQETQYF.

V is TRBV5-1 and J is TRBJ2-1; no clear D gene. Germline lookup yields CDR1 SGHRS and CDR2 YFSETQ. Trimming removed 4 bases at V and 4 bases at J, with 12 bases between. The CDR3 is 14 residues long. CDR3 sequence: CASSPQAGYNEQFF. The CDR3 DNA reads as TGCGCCAGCAGCCCTCAGGCCGGATACAATGAGCAGTTCTTC.

This clone came up a few times. The rearrangement joins TRBV9 to TRBJ1-2; the match to TRBD1 covers 7 bases. Germline V gives CDR1 SGDLS, CDR2 YYNGEE. After removal of 3 bases from V and 5 bases from J, the junction contained 4 bases not matched to a gene. CDR3 length equals 13 residues. The CDR3 protein is CASSETGWYGYTF. The CDR3 nucleotides read TGTGCCAGCAGCGAGACAGGGTGGTATGGCTACACCTTC.

The chain has TRBV27 and TRBJ1-2; no definite D call. V lost 6 bases to trimming and J lost 0 bases, with 14 bases between them. This CDR3 has 15 residues. Germline V gene lookup returns CDR1 MNHEY and CDR2 SMNVEV (reference sequence). CDR3 loop: CASRPLERANYGYTF. CDR3 bases: TGTGCCAGCAGACCCCTCGAAAGAGCTAACTATGGCTACACCTTC.

The chain combines TRBV30 with TRBJ1-2; 12 positions agree with TRBD1. Germline lookup yields CDR1 GTSNPN and CDR2 SVGIG (reference sequence). Trimming cost V 2 bases and J 4 bases; bases outside gene matches: 14. The CDR3 is 18 residues long. The CDR3 reads CAWSPRPGQGAKVYGYTF. CDR3 nucleotides: TGTGCCTGGAGTCCTCGACCGGGACAGGGGGCGAAGGTCTATGGCTACACCTTC.